This T cell receptor beta chain was sequenced in a study of shared clonotypes between healthy human individuals. Naive CD8 cells comprised CD45RO-negative, CCR7-positively selected cells, excluding terminally differentiated effector memory CD45RA+ cells. Findings of the study overall: Generation probabilities of non-shared clonotypes were lower (relative to those shared by all four donors).

Libraries were prepared by immunoSEQ multiplex PCR; TCRdb keeps only in-frame clonotypes and omits some of them. Found here are roughly 890,000 clones, about 92% of them singletons; the top ten hold under 30%. About this clone itself: The antigen is not known.

The germline gives CDR1 SQVTM, CDR2 ANQGSEA. There are 16 residues in the CDR3. The junction had 5 bases not matched to a gene; V was cut back by 0 bases and J by 2 bases. This clonotype was obtained from a man younger than 45 in good health. V and J are TRBV29-1 and TRBJ2-1, with 9 bases matching TRBD1. Material for sequencing was naive CD8+ T cells sorted from blood. CDR3: CSVEDRDRVPYNEQFF. CDR3 DNA sequence: TGCAGCGTTGAAGACCGGGACAGGGTACCCTACAATGAGCAGTTCTTC.